This T cell receptor beta chain was retrieved from a study of blood T cell repertoires in COVID-19. On the study more broadly: Donors in the United States, Italy and Spain gave samples during acute or convalescent COVID-19. Sample material is recorded as cDNA or gDNA derived from T cells, B-cell-depleted T cells, or PBMCs.

Per germline, CDR1 SGHRS and CDR2 YFSETQ. The length of the CDR3 is 15 residues. The ends were cut back, 0 bases at V and 1 base at J, with 8 bases in the middle. Some clones are missing from TCRdb's copy, which holds only in-frame ones; the method was immunoSEQ multiplex PCR. This sample has around 200,000 clones, with approximately 91% found just once. V gene TRBV5-1 combines with J gene TRBJ2-1; D is ambiguous. The sequence was obtained from a man between 35 and 55 years old with acute or convalescent COVID-19. Source material: peripheral blood. The CDR3 region is CASSLGSLSYNEQFF. The CDR3 DNA is TGCGCCAGCAGCTTGGGTAGTCTTTCCTACAATGAGCAGTTCTTC.